This T cell receptor beta chain was obtained from a study of cytomegalovirus exposure and HLA in healthy donors. Overall study results and limits: In vitro confirmation showed a few CMV-associated chains to be CMV antigen specific.

The validation cohort, a group of 100 to 150 subjects, included the donors and was separate from the approximately 650-subject first cohort. Sequencing used immunoSEQ multiplex PCR; TCRdb keeps in-frame clones, though not all of them. The profile shows approximately 99,000 clones, over 75% of them singletons. Of note for this clone: No antigen is known for it.

Germline CDR1 is SGHRS and CDR2 is YFSETQ. V was clipped by 4 bases and J by 3 bases; unmatched bases: 12. CDR3 size: 16 residues. The TCR was taken from a woman aged 18-29 years in good health and CMV-seronegative. The chain joins TRBV5-1 to TRBJ2-7, with TRBD1 matching over 8 bases. Specimen: PBMCs. CDR3 protein: CASSPSRDRSVYEQYF. In nucleotides, the CDR3 is TGCGCCAGCAGCCCGTCCCGGGACAGGTCAGTCTACGAGCAGTACTTC.